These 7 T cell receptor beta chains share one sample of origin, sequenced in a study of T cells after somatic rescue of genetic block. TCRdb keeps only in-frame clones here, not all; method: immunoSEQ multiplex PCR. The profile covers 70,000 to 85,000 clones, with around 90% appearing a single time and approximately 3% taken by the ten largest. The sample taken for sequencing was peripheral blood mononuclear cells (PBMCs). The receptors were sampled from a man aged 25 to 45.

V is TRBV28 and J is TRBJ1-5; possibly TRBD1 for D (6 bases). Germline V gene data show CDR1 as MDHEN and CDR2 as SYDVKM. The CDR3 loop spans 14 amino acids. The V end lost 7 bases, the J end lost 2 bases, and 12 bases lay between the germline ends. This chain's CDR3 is CASKGGMGNQPQHF. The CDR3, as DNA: TGTGCCAGCAAGGGGGGAATGGGCAATCAGCCCCAGCATTTT.

The DNA of the CDR3 is TGTGCCAGCAGGCCGACAGGGGGCACTGAAGCTTTCTTT. Protein: CASRPTGGTEAFF. The chain uses TRBV6-1 and TRBJ1-1, with 9 bases lining up with TRBD1. CDR3 length: 13 amino acids. Germline V gene data show CDR1 as MNHNS and CDR2 as SASEGT. V lost 6 bases and J lost 4; bases outside the gene matches: 3.

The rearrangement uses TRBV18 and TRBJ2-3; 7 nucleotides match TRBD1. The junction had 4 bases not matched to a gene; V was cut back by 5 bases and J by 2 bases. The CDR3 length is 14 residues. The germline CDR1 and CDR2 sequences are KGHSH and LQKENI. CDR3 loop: CASSSGQDTDTQYF. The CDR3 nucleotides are TGTGCCAGCTCATCAGGACAGGACACAGATACGCAGTATTTT.

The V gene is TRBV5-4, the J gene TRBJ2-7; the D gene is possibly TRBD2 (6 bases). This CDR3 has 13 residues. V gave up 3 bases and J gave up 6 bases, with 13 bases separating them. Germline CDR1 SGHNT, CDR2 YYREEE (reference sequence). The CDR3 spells CASSYRGSGEQYF. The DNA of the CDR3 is TGTGCCAGCAGCTACCGGGGGTCGGGCGAGCAGTACTTC. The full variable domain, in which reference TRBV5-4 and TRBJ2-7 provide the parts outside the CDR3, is ETGVTQSPTHLIKTRGQQVTLRCSSQSGHNTVSWYQQALGQGPQFIFQYYREEENGRGNFPPRFSGLQFPNYSSELNVNALELDDSALYLCASSYRGSGEQYFGPGTRLTVT.

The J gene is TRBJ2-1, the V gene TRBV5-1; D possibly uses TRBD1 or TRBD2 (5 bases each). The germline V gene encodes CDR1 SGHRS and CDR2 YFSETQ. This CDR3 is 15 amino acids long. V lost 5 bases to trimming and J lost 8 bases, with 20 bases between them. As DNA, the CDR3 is TGCGCCAGCAGAACCGGGACGCACAGCAACGATGAGCAGTTCTTC. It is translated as CASRTGTHSNDEQFF. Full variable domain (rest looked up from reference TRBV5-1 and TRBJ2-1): KAGVTQTPRYLIKTRGQQVTLSCSPISGHRSVSWYQQTPGQGLQFLFEYFSETQRNKGNFPGRFSGRQFSNSRSEMNVSTLELGDSALYLCASRTGTHSNDEQFFGPGTRLTVL.

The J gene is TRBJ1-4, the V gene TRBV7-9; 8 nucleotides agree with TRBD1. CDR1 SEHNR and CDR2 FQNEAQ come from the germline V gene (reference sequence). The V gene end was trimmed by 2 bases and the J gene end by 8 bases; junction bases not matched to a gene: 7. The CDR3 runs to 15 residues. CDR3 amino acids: CASSLRETGEEKLFF. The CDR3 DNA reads TGTGCCAGCAGCTTAAGGGAGACAGGGGAGGAAAAACTGTTTTTT.

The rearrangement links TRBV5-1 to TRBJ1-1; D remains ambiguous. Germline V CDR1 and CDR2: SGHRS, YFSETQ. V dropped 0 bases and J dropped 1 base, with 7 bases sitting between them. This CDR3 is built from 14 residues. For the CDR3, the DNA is TGCGCCAGCAGCTTGGGGGCAGGGAACACTGAAGCTTTCTTT. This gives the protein CASSLGAGNTEAFF.